This T cell receptor (beta chain) derives from a study of post-analysis software for immune sequencing data. Libraries were made from TCR beta cDNA, and they carried unique molecular identifiers. Each CDR3 protein is one row after TCRdb ran MiXCR on the PCR reads. The repertoire includes roughly 700,000 distinct CDR3 sequences, 25% to 30% of them detected once, and approximately 0.55% sits in the top ten. The sequencing sample was made of blood. This TCR derives from a girl between 5 and 17 years old with multiple sclerosis.

The chain's CDR3 is CASTHGGGASTDTQYF. CDR3 coding DNA: TGTGCCAGCACCCACGGGGGGGGAGCGAGCACAGATACGCAGTATTTT. V and J are TRBV6-5 and TRBJ2-3; 8 nucleotides match TRBD2. The CDR3 is 16 residues long. Germline CDR1 and CDR2: MNHEY and SVGAGI. The ends lost 7 bases at V and 0 bases at J; junction bases unmatched: 9.